Listed here is a single T cell receptor beta chain. The antigen is not known. The data were obtained in a study of T-cell reconstitution after alpha-beta-depleted transplantation in children. Findings and caveats of the study: There were some patients whose high TCRbeta diversity at day 60 came from surviving recipient T cells and thymic progenitors. By one year post-transplant, T-cell counts and diversity largely arose from T cells that were newly produced. It was reported that alpha-beta T cells came from several hundred expanded graft clones (about two months after transplant).

There are 14 residues in the CDR3. V shed 5 bases and J shed 3 bases, with 10 bases lying between them. Germline V CDR1 and CDR2: WSHSY, SAAADI. The TCRbeta library was prepared with unique molecular identifiers. TCRdb reprocessed the PCR reads with MiXCR, giving one entry per CDR3 protein. The sample lists under 250,000 distinct CDR3 sequences; about 15% were seen once. Sequences were derived from PBMCs, mostly from graft donor cells, sampled 360 days after TCRalphabeta/CD19-depleted stem cell transplant. The TCR sequence derives from a male patient between 2 and 10 years old who had a stem cell transplant for acute lymphoblastic leukemia, so the T cells may come from the graft donor. The chain recombines TRBV10-2 with TRBJ2-2, with D possibly being TRBD1 (5 bases). The CDR3: CASSLLGDTGELFF. CDR3 sequence (DNA): TGCGCCAGCAGTTTGTTAGGGGACACCGGGGAGCTGTTTTTT.